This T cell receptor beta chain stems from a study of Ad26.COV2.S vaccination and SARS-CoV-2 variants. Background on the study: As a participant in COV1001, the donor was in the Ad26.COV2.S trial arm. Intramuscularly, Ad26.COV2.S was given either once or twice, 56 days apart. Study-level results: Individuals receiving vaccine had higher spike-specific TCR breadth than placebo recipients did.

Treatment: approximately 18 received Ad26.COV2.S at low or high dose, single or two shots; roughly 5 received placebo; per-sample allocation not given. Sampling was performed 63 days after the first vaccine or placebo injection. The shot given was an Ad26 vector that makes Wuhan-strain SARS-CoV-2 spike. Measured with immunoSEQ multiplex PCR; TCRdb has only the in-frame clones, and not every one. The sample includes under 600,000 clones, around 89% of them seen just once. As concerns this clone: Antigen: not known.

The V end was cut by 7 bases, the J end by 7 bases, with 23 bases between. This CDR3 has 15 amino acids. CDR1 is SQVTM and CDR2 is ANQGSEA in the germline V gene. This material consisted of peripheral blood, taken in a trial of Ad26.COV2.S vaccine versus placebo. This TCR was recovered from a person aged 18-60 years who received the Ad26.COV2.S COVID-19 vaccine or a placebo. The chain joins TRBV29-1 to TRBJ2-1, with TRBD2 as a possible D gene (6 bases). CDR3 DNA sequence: TGCAGCGCCCCATCCCGGGACTTCCGCCAGAATGAGCAGTTCTTC. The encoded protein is CSAPSRDFRQNEQFF.